The text below deals with one T cell receptor (beta chain). Its antigen target is currently unknown. There are no base qualities to consult, and no much larger clone falls within one base. This entry is derived from a study of blood T cell repertoires in COVID-19 (dated by TCRdb to 2020 to 2021). A note on the overall study: Samples covering the acute and convalescent phases of COVID-19 were provided by collaborators in the United States, Italy and Spain. The repertoires were made available in a free public database intended to serve as a resource for research on the immune response to SARS-CoV-2. The sample metadata nearly always contained a de-identified subject ID, COVID-19 status, age in years and sex. Samples were obtained from the ongoing ImmuneRACE study (first 160 participants) and from about 1,300 subjects provided by 6 global collaborators. Subjects who had been exposed to COVID-19, were actively infected with it, or had recovered from it provided the deeply sampled blood TCRbeta repertoires that made up the dataset. Where available, HLA class I and class II types were obtained from metadata supplied by the sample provider rather than from assay-based typing. The prospective study material was composed of cDNA or gDNA derived from T cells, B-cell-depleted T cells, or PBMCs. Broader findings and caveats from the paper: The amount of clinical and demographic metadata varied by source and participant and was provided uncurated.

Each collaborating institution followed its own protocols to collect whole blood in K2EDTA tubes. For TCRbeta analysis, collaborators shipped samples as frozen whole blood, isolated PBMCs, or DNA extracted from either of those sample types. TCRbeta CDR3 regions were amplified from genomic DNA using the immunoSEQ Assay, a bias-controlled multiplex PCR. The study's own analysis went as follows. The number of nucleated cells in each sample was estimated by amplification of reference gene primers within the assay. Sequence reads were collapsed and filtered to measure the absolute abundance of every unique TCRbeta CDR3 rearrangement. For each sample, productive Simpson clonality was calculated as the square root of Simpson's diversity index over productive rearrangements. The source is immuneACCESS, and TCRdb retained only in-frame sequences with V and J called. Part of the clones is not carried over; for the studies checked, unresolved V genes explain less than half of this, and the remainder is unexplained. V and J calls and clone size are those listed in that table; D and trimming were worked out from the DNA. The sample table holds approximately 240,000 clones, of which 70% to 85% were seen once. The biggest ten clones account for 4% of the sample.

The sequence was obtained from a woman aged 40-49 years with active or convalescent COVID-19. Input material: peripheral blood.

CDR3 reads: CASSVDRATLSNQPQHF. The DNA reads as follows: TGTGCCAGCAGCGTAGACAGGGCTACCCTTAGCAATCAGCCCCAGCATTTT. The chain is assembled from TRBV7-2 and TRBJ1-5; TRBD1 agrees with 7 junctional bases. Measured from the cysteine to the phenylalanine, the CDR3 is 17 residues long. The DNA shown is the 51-base CDR3, in frame from base 1. CDR1 and CDR2 were assigned from the germline V gene as SGHTA and FQGNSA. Trimmed from V: 5 bases; trimmed from J: 0 bases; junction bases lacking a gene match: 10.